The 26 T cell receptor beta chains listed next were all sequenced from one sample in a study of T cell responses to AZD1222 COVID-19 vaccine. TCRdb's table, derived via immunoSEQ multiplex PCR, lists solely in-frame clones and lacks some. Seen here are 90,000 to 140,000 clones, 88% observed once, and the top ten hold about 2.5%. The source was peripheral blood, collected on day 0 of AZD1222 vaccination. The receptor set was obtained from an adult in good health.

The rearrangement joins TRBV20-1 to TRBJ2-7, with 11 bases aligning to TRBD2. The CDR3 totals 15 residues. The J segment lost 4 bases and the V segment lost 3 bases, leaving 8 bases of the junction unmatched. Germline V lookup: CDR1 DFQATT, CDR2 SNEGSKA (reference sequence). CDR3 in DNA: TGCAGTGCTAGTCCCTGGGGGACTAGCGGTTACGAGCAGTACTTC. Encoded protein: CSASPWGTSGYEQYF.

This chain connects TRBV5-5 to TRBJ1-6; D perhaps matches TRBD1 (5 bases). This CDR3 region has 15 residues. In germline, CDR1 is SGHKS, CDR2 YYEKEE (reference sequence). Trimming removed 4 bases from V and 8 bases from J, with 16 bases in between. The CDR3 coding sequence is TGTGCCAGCAGCGGAAGGGCAGGGCGGGATTCACCCCTCCACTTT. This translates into CASSGRAGRDSPLHF.

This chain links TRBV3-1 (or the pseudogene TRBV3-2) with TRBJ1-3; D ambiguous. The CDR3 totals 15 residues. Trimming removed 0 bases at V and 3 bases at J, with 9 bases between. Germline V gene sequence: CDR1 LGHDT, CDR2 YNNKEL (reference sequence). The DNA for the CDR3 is TGTGCCAGCAGCCAAGACCTAAACGTTGGAAACACCATATATTTT. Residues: CASSQDLNVGNTIYF.

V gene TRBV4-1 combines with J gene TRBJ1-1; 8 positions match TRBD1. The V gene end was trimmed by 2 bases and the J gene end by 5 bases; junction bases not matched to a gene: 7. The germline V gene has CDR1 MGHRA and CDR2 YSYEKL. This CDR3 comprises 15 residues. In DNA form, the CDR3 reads TGCGCCAGCAGCCAATGGGCAGGGGGCCGAACTGAAGCTTTCTTT. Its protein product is CASSQWAGGRTEAFF.

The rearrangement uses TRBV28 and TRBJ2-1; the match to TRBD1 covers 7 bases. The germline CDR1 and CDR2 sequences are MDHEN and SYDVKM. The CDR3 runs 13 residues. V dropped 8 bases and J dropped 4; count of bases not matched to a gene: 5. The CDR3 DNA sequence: TGTGCCAGCCTCGGGGACAGTTACAATGAGCAGTTCTTC. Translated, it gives CASLGDSYNEQFF.

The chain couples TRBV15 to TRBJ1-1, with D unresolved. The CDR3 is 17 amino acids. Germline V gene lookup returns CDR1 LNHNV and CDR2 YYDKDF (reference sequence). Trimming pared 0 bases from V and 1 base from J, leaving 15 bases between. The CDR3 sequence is CATSRDLVVRENTEAFF. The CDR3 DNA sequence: TGTGCCACCAGCAGAGATCTAGTGGTAAGGGAGAACACTGAAGCTTTCTTT.

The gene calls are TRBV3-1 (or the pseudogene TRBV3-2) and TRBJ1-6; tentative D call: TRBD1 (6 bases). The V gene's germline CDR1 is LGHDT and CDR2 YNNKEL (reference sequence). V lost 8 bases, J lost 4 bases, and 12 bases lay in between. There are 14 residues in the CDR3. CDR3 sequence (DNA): TGTGCCAGCGGACAACAGGGTTATAATTCACCCCTCCACTTT. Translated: CASGQQGYNSPLHF.

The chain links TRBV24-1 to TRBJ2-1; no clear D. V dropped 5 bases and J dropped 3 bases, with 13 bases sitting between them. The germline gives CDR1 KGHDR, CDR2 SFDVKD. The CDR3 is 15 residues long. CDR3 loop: CATSGSSLYYNEQFF. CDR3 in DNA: TGTGCCACCAGTGGCAGTTCCCTGTACTACAATGAGCAGTTCTTC.

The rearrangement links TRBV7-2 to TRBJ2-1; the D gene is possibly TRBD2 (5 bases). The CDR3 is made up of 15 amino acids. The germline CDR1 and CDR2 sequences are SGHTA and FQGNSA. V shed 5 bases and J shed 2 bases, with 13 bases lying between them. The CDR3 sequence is CASSALALTYNEQFF. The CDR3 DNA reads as TGTGCCAGCAGCGCCCTAGCTCTAACCTACAATGAGCAGTTCTTC. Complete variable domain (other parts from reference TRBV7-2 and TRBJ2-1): GAGVSQSPSNKVTEKGKDVELRCDPISGHTALYWYRQSLGQGLEFLIYFQGNSAPDKSGLPSDRFSAERTGGSVSTLTIQRTQQEDSAVYLCASSALALTYNEQFFGPGTRLTVL.

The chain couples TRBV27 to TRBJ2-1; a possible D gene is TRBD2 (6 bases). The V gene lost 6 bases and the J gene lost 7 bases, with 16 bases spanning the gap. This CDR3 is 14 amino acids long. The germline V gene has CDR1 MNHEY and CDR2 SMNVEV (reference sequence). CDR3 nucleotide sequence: TGTGCCAGCAGCCTCGGGACTCCGCAAAATGAGCAGTTCTTC. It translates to CASSLGTPQNEQFF.

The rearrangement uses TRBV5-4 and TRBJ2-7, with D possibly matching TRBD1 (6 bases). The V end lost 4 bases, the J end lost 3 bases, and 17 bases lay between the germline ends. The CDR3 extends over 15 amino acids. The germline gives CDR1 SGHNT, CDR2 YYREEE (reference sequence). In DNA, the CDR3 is TGTGCCAGCAGCCGGACCGGTACAGGGAACTACGAGCAGTACTTC. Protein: CASSRTGTGNYEQYF.

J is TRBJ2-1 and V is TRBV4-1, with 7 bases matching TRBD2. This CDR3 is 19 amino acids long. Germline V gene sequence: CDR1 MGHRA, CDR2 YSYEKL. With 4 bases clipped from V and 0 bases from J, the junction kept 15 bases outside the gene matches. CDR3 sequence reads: CASSRTGLVPQSSYNEQFF. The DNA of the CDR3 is TGCGCCAGCAGCCGGACCGGACTAGTTCCGCAGAGCTCCTACAATGAGCAGTTCTTC.

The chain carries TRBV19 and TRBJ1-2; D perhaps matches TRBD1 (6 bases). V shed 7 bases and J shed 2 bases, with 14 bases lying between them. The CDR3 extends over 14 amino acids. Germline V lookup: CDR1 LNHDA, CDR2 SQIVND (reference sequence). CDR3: CASTPQGLNYGYTF. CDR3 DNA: TGTGCCAGTACACCGCAGGGGTTAAACTATGGCTACACCTTC.

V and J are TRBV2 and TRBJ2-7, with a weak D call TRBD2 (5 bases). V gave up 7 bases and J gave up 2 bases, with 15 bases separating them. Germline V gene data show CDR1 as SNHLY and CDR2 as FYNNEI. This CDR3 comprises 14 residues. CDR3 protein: CASTEGRLTYEQYF. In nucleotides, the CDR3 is TGTGCCAGCACCGAGGGAAGGTTGACCTACGAGCAGTACTTC.

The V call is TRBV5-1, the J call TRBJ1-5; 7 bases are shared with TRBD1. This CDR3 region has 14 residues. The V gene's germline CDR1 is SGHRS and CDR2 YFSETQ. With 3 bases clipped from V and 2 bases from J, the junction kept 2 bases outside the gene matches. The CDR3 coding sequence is TGCGCCAGCAGCTGGGACAGTGGCAATCAGCCCCAGCATTTT. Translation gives CASSWDSGNQPQHF.

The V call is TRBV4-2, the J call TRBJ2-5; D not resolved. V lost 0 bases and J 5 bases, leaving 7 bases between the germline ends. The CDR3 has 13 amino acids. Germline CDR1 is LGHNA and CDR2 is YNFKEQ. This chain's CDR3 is CASSQDWGETQYF. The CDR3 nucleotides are TGTGCCAGCAGCCAAGATTGGGGTGAGACCCAGTACTTC.

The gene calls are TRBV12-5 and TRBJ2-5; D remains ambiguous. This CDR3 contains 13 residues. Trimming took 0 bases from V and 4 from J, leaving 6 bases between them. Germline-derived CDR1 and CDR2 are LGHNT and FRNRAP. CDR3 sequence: CASGLVHGETQYF. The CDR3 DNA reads TGTGCTAGTGGTTTGGTACATGGAGAGACCCAGTACTTC.

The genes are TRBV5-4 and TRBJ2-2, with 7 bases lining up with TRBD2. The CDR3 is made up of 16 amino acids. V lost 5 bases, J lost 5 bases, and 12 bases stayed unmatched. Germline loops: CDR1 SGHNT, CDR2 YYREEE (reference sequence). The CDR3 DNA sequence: TGTGCCAGCAGGGTGACTAGCCCCGTAGAGACCGGGGAGCTGTTTTTT. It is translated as CASRVTSPVETGELFF.

In DNA, the CDR3 is TGTGCCAGCAGCCTCACCCCGGGGGGTAGCAATCAGCCCCAGCATTTT. Translating gives CASSLTPGGSNQPQHF. V usage is TRBV7-2 and J usage is TRBJ1-5; D is possibly TRBD1 (5 bases). The V gene's germline CDR1 is SGHTA and CDR2 FQGNSA. V lost 5 bases to trimming and J lost 0 bases, with 14 bases between them. This CDR3 is built from 16 residues.

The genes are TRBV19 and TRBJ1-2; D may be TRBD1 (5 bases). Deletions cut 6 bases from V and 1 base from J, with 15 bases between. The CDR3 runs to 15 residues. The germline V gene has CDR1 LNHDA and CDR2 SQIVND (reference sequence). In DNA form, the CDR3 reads TGTGCCAGTAGGCCAGGGACGGTTGATAACTATGGCTACACCTTC. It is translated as CASRPGTVDNYGYTF.

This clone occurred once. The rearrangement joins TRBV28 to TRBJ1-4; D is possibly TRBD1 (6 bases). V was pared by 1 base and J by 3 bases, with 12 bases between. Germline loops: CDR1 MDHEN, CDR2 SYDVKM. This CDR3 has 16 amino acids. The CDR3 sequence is CASSLSAAGANEKLFF. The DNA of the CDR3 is TGTGCCAGCAGTTTATCCGCGGCAGGGGCTAATGAAAAACTGTTTTTT.

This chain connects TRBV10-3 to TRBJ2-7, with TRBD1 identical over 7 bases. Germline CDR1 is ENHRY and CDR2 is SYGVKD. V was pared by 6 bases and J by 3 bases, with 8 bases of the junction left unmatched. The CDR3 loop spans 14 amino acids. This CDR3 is CAISRTGTDYEQYF. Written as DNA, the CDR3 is TGTGCCATCAGCCGAACCGGGACAGACTACGAGCAGTACTTC.

The CDR3 bases are TGTGCCAGCAGCTTAGGGCTTGAAGCTTTCTTT. Its translation is CASSLGLEAFF. The chain recombines TRBV7-8 with TRBJ1-1; no clear D gene. Germline values: CDR1 SGHVS, CDR2 FQNEAQ. V was cut by 1 base and J by 7 bases, with 4 bases left in between. CDR3 length: 11 amino acids. The full variable domain, with the rest looked up from reference TRBV7-8 and TRBJ1-1, is GAGVSQSPRYKVAKRGQDVALRCDPISGHVSLFWYQQALGQGPEFLTYFQNEAQLDKSGLPSDRFFAERPEGSVSTLKIQRTQQEDSAVYLCASSLGLEAFFGQGTRLTVV.

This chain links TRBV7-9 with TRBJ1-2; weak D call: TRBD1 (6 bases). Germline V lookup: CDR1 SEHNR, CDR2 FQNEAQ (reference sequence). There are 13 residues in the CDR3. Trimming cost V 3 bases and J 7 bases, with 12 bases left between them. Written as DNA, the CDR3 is TGTGCCAGCAGCTTCACAGGGAAGGGTGGCTACACCTTC. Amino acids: CASSFTGKGGYTF.

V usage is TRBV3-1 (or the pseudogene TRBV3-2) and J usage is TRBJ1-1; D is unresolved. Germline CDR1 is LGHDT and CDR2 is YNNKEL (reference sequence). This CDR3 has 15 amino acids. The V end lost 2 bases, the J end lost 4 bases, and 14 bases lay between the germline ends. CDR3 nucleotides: TGTGCCAGCAGCCAAAAGGCCTTACGGAGCACTGAAGCTTTCTTT. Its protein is CASSQKALRSTEAFF.

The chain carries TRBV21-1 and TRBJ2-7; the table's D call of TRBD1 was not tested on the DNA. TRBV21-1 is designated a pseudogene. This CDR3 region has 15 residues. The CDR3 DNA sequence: TGTGCCAGCCATCCGAATCCAGGTTCCTCCTACGAGCAGTACTTC. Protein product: CASHPNPGSSYEQYF.